What follows is one TCR beta chain and its context. The antigen this receptor binds is unknown. No much larger clone exists at a distance of one base, and base qualities are not known. TCRbeta CDR3 regions were amplified from genomic DNA using the immunoSEQ Assay, a bias-controlled multiplex PCR. As for how the authors treated the data: The number of nucleated cells in each sample was estimated from the amplification of reference gene primers within the assay. To quantify the absolute abundance of each unique TCRbeta CDR3 rearrangement, sequence reads were collapsed and filtered. For each sample, productive Simpson clonality was calculated as the square root of Simpson's diversity index across productive rearrangements. In its TCRdb copy, this immuneACCESS table keeps in-frame sequences only and misses some clones. Where compared with another copy, unresolved V genes explain less than half of these, and the others have no known cause. V and J calls and clone size are those listed in that table; D and trimming were worked out from the DNA. The sample records about 230,000 clones, approximately 90% of which are singletons. The top ten clones comprise around a tenth of the sample.

The sample comes from a study of blood T cell repertoires in COVID-19 (dated by TCRdb to the early 2020s). At the level of the whole study: Samples from collaborators originated in the United States, Italy and Spain and spanned both the acute and convalescent phases of COVID-19. The material from the prospective study consisted of cDNA or gDNA derived from T cells, B-cell-depleted T cells, or PBMCs. Deeply sampled blood TCRbeta repertoires from subjects exposed to, actively infected with, or recovered from COVID-19 were included in the dataset. The repertoires were made available in a free public database intended to serve as a resource for research on the immune response to SARS-CoV-2. Samples were obtained from the ongoing ImmuneRACE study (first 160 participants) and from over 1,000 subjects provided by 6 global collaborators. Sample metadata almost always included a de-identified subject ID, COVID-19 status, age in years and sex. Where available, HLA class I and class II types were obtained from metadata supplied by the sample provider rather than from assay-based typing.

In Seattle, one collaborating source enrolled patients while the infection was active and tracked those patients longitudinally over the course of disease. The collaborating institutions used their own protocols to collect whole blood in K2EDTA tubes. For TCRbeta analysis, collaborator samples were shipped as frozen whole blood, as isolated PBMCs, or as DNA extracted from either sample type. What the work shows at the level of the full study, not this receptor alone: The quantity of clinical and demographic metadata differed by source and by participant and was supplied without curation.

In the germline V gene (reference sequence), CDR1 corresponds to LNHDA and CDR2 to SQIVND. Relative to germline, V is missing 0 bases and J is missing 4 bases, with 14 bases of the junction outside any gene match. Spanning cysteine to phenylalanine, the CDR3 consists of 19 amino acids. Only CDR3 DNA is held: 57 bases, read in frame from base 1. This clonotype was obtained from a man in his fifties or sixties with COVID-19, enrolled during active disease. In this chain, TRBV19 is recombined with TRBJ2-3; 9 nucleotides in the junction match TRBD2. The sequenced material came from peripheral blood. The DNA sequence is given as TGTGCCAGTAGTATAGATCGCGGCGGGGAGCGGGAGGACCCAGATACGCAGTATTTT. It translates to CASSIDRGGEREDPDTQYF.